This is a list of T cell receptor beta chains from one sample in a study of OX40 agonist ivuxolimab in advanced cancers. Using immunoSEQ multiplex PCR, the repertoire was profiled, and TCRdb retains in-frame clones only, with some absent. The repertoire holds fewer than 45,000 clones, with around 81% as singletons. The material was CD4+ or CD8+ T cells sorted from blood, obtained in a trial of the OX40 agonist ivuxolimab. These receptors were obtained from an adult with an advanced solid tumor such as melanoma, head and neck, liver or kidney cancer. The CDR3 runs from the conserved cysteine through the conserved F or W. The D gene is left open where the match is weak. Clone size is not always given. Where it is, it says once, few, many or a class for expanded clones.

TRBJ2-2 NA TRBD1 TRBV5-5 TGTGCCAGCAGCCCAATGACAGGGATTAACACCGGGGAGCTGTTTTTT CASSPMTGINTGELFF
TRBJ1-1 once NA TRBV6-1 TGTGCCAGCAGTGAATGGGTAGCGAACACTGAAGCTTTCTTT CASSEWVANTEAFF
TRBJ1-5 once NA TRBV19 TGTGCCAGTAGTATGAGAGGAAAGAATCAGCCCCAGCATTTT CASSMRGKNQPQHF
TRBJ2-7 NA NA TRBV10-2 TGCGCCAGCGGAGGGGCTGAGCAGTACTTC CASGGAEQYF
TRBJ2-5 NA TRBD2 TRBV10-2 TGCGCCAGCAGGGGACTAAGTAGCGGCACCCAAGAGACCCAGTACTTC CASRGLSSGTQETQYF
TRBJ2-1 NA NA TRBV6-5 TGTGCCAGCAGACCCGGGACTCCCAATGAGCAGTTCTTC CASRPGTPNEQFF
TRBJ2-7 NA TRBD1 TRBV27 TGTGCCAGCAGTCCAGGACAGGGAAGGAGCTCCTACGAGCAGTACTTC CASSPGQGRSSYEQYF
TRBJ2-7 NA NA TRBV7-2 TGTGCCAGCAGCTCGGGCATAAGCTACGAGCAGTACTTC CASSSGISYEQYF
TRBJ2-7 NA TRBD2 TRBV4-3 TGCGCCAGCAGCCAAGACTCGGGACTAGCGCTTTACGAGCAGTACTTC CASSQDSGLALYEQYF
TRBJ1-4 NA NA TRBV28 TGTGCCAGCAGTACTTCCCAGCTTAATGAAAAACTGTTTTTT CASSTSQLNEKLFF
TRBJ2-1 once NA TRBV6-5 TGTGCCAGCAGTTACTTAAGAAGGGATGAGCAGTTCTTC CASSYLRRDEQFF
TRBJ2-7 NA NA TRBV5-1 TGCGCCAGCAGCTTGCGCCTAGCGCGGACCTACGAGCAGTACTTC CASSLRLARTYEQYF
TRBJ1-2 NA TRBD1 TRBV27 TGTGCCAGCAAAGTCGACAGGGGGCGTTATGGCTACACCTTC CASKVDRGRYGYTF
TRBJ1-5 NA TRBD1 TRBV19 TGTGCCAGTAAAGTGGGACAGATTAGCAATCAGCCCCAGCATTTT CASKVGQISNQPQHF
TRBJ2-3 NA TRBD2 TRBV28 TGTGCCAGCATGAGTAGCGGGGTAGATACGCAGTATTTT CASMSSGVDTQYF
TRBJ2-5 NA TRBD2 TRBV9 TGTGCCAGCGGCACCGGGAGGACTAGCGGGAGCACCCAGTACTTC CASGTGRTSGSTQYF
TRBJ2-3 NA NA TRBV19 TGTGCCAGTAGTCTCTTATATACGCAGTATTTT CASSLLYTQYF
TRBJ2-5 NA NA TRBV6-5 TGTGCCAGCAGTTACTCCCCAGGGGCGTACCAAGAGACCCAGTACTTC CASSYSPGAYQETQYF
TRBJ1-2 NA NA TRBV25-1 TGTGCCAGCAGTAGGGGAACAACTCGCACCTTC CASSRGTTRTF
TRBJ2-3 once TRBD2 TRBV28 TGTGCCAGCAGTTCCTCACTAGCGGGAAACAGATATTCTCACACAGATACGCAGTATTTT CASSSSLAGNRYSHTDTQYF
TRBJ2-1 NA NA TRBV9 TGTGCCAGCAGCGTAGGCGTAGACAGAATCAATGAGCAGTTCTTC CASSVGVDRINEQFF
TRBJ1-1 NA NA TRBV14 TGTGCCAGCAGCCAAGCGAAACGGAGTGAAGCTTTCTTT CASSQAKRSEAFF
TRBJ2-1 NA NA TRBV5-6 TGTGCCAGCAGGAAAGGGGGCTACAATGAGCAGTTCTTC CASRKGGYNEQFF
TRBJ1-2 NA NA TRBV18 TGTGCCAGCTCACCATGGCAGGCCGCTAACTATGGCTACACCTTC CASSPWQAANYGYTF
TRBJ1-1 NA NA TRBV2 TGTGCCAGCAGAGAAGCGGGGGCAGTGAACACTGAAGCTTTCTTT CASREAGAVNTEAFF
TRBJ2-1 NA TRBD2 TRBV5-4 TGTGCCAGCAGCTTGGCCTTTGGGACTAGATCCTACAATGAGCAGTTCTTC CASSLAFGTRSYNEQFF
TRBJ1-4 NA NA TRBV6-5 TGTGCCAGCAGTTACAGGACATTGAGTGAAAAACTGTTTTTT CASSYRTLSEKLFF
TRBJ2-1 few NA TRBV9 TGTGCCAGCAGCGTAGGCAGTACGAGCTCCTACAATGAGCAGTTCTTC CASSVGSTSSYNEQFF
TRBJ2-7 NA TRBD2 TRBV11-2 TGTGCCAGCAGCCCTACTAGCGGGAGTTTCTACGAGCAGTACTTC CASSPTSGSFYEQYF
TRBJ1-2 NA NA TRBV19 TGTGCCAGTAGTAGTTCAACTCGGATACTTCAGGGTCCCAACTATGGCTACACCTTC CASSSSTRILQGPNYGYTF
TRBJ2-2 NA NA TRBV5-1 TGCGCCAGCAGCTTTCTTTCAACCGGGGAGCTGTTTTTT CASSFLSTGELFF
TRBJ2-2 NA NA TRBV2 TGTGCCAGCAGTGTTACCGGGCGGTCGGGGGAGCTGTTTTTT CASSVTGRSGELFF
TRBJ1-2 NA NA TRBV27 TGTGCCAGCAGTTTACAGGGTAACTATGGCTACACCTTC CASSLQGNYGYTF
TRBJ2-5 NA NA TRBV30 TGTGCCTGGAGTGTAATCAGGGAAGAGACCCAGTACTTC CAWSVIREETQYF
TRBJ2-7 NA NA TRBV11-3 TGTGCCAGCAGCCCGGTAGGGCAGACTTCGGCCGAGCAGTACTTC CASSPVGQTSAEQYF
TRBJ1-2 NA TRBD1 TRBV6-1 TGTGCCAGCAGTGACGCCGGGACAGGAGACTATGGCTACACCTTC CASSDAGTGDYGYTF
TRBJ2-1 NA TRBD2 TRBV7-9 TGTGCCAGCAGCTTAGCGTGGGTAGCGGGAGTTCATGAGCAGTTCTTC CASSLAWVAGVHEQFF
TRBJ1-1 NA NA TRBV5-5 TGTGCCAGCAGCCTGACTGACCTACAGGTCACTGAAGCTTTCTTT CASSLTDLQVTEAFF
TRBJ2-1 NA TRBD2 TRBV13 TGTGCCAGCACGAATCCCTCGGGAGGGGATAATGAGCAGTTCTTC CASTNPSGGDNEQFF
TRBJ2-5 NA TRBD1 TRBV11-2 TGTGCCAGCAGCTTAGGGACAGGGTATCTGGAGACCCAGTACTTC CASSLGTGYLETQYF
TRBJ1-3 NA NA TRBV7-9 TGTGCCAGCAGCTTGGGTCGCGTCAGGATAGTCTCTGGAAACACCATATATTTT CASSLGRVRIVSGNTIYF
TRBJ2-5 NA NA TRBV14 TGTGCCAGCAGCCAAGATGGAGAGACCCAGTACTTC CASSQDGETQYF
TRBJ2-7 NA TRBD1 TRBV6-5 TGTGCCAGCAGTCCTAGGACAGGGGCCTACGAGCAGTACTTC CASSPRTGAYEQYF
TRBJ2-3 NA TRBD2 TRBV14 TGTGCCAGCAGCCGCTTTGTAGCGGGTTCCGGTTGGGCAGATACGCAGTATTTT CASSRFVAGSGWADTQYF
TRBJ1-3 NA NA TRBV19 TGTGCCAGTAGTAGGGGGACCTCTGGAAACACCATATATTTT CASSRGTSGNTIYF
TRBJ2-7 NA NA TRBV6-5 TGTGCCAGCAGTTATCGCCCAGCAGGCCCGGGCGAGCAGTACTTC CASSYRPAGPGEQYF
TRBJ1-1 NA NA TRBV19 TGTGCCAGTACAAGAGATGTTAACAGGCAAATGAACACTGAAGCTTTCTTT CASTRDVNRQMNTEAFF
TRBJ1-5 NA NA TRBV9 TGTGCCAGCAGCGTAGAGGACCTGGAGCCCCAGCATTTT CASSVEDLEPQHF
TRBJ1-5 NA NA TRBV7-2 TGTGCCAGCAGCTTCGGGGCGACCGGGCCCCAGCATTTT CASSFGATGPQHF
TRBJ1-1 NA NA TRBV29-1 TGCAGCGCTAGCGGGGTCGCCGAATTTGAAGCTTTCTTT CSASGVAEFEAFF